The clone carrying this T cell receptor (beta chain) was counted at least ten times. Its antigen is not known. This sample is drawn from a study of T cells in Graves' hyperthyroidism and ophthalmopathy. Amplified TCR beta CDR3 regions came from RNA transcripts. HTBI primers were employed in a first-round RT-PCR of the TCR CDR3. In TCRdb, the multiplex PCR reads were re-called with MiXCR into one record per CDR3 protein. This sample carries 35,000 or so distinct CDR3 sequences, roughly 50% of them seen once, and the ten largest clones take roughly a sixth. Findings of the study overall: Onset of ophthalmopathy came a median 6.5 months after the model predicted it.

A NOSPECS grade of at least 4, a Clinical Activity Score of at least 3 and duration under 3 months were recorded in ophthalmopathy patients. Around 9.9 ml of fresh peripheral blood supplied the PBMCs. V lost 0 bases, J lost 2 bases, and 16 bases lay in between. Germline CDR1 reads SGDLS; CDR2 reads YYNGEE. The CDR3 covers 17 residues. This TCR derives from a man aged 40-49 years with Graves' ophthalmopathy. The rearrangement links TRBV9 to TRBJ2-3; no reliable D call. The sequencing input was blood. As DNA, the CDR3 is TGTGCCAGCAGCGTAGGAGGTGATGCCTTTAACACAGATACGCAGTATTTT. Amino acids: CASSVGGDAFNTDTQYF.